These 24 T cell receptor beta chains were sequenced from one sample in a study of blood T cell repertoires in COVID-19. TCRdb's copy holds only in-frame clones and misses some; the assay was immunoSEQ multiplex PCR. This table has more than 300,000 clones, approximately 93% appearing once. The sample consisted of PBMCs or T cells enriched from blood (not recorded which). The receptors originated from a woman in her thirties or forties who had been exposed to COVID-19.

This clone is a singleton in its sample. This rearrangement joins TRBV5-5 to TRBJ1-2, with 10 nucleotides matching TRBD1. The CDR3 is 13 residues long. Germline CDR1 SGHKS, CDR2 YYEKEE (reference sequence). V dropped 6 bases and J dropped 2; count of bases not matched to a gene: 1. CDR3: CASKGQGNYGYTF. CDR3 nucleotide sequence: TGTGCCAGCAAGGGACAGGGGAACTATGGCTACACCTTC.

This chain uses TRBV9 with TRBJ2-3; 8 positions match TRBD2. Trimming took 4 bases from V and 1 from J; bases not matched to a gene: 8. CDR1 and CDR2 from the germline V gene are SGDLS and YYNGEE. CDR3 size: 16 residues. The DNA for the CDR3 is TGTGCCAGCAGCCCCGGGACTAGGATGGGCACAGATACGCAGTATTTT. It translates to CASSPGTRMGTDTQYF.

The chain is built from TRBV27 and TRBJ1-1, with D hard to call. This CDR3 comprises 15 residues. Germline CDR1 is MNHEY and CDR2 is SMNVEV (reference sequence). Trimming took off 5 bases at V and 1 base at J, with 14 bases between the two ends. The CDR3 nucleotides are TGTGCCAGCAGTCCCCTTGGGAGGGCGAACACTGAAGCTTTCTTT. Its protein is CASSPLGRANTEAFF.

This clone appeared a few times. V gene TRBV4-1 combines with J gene TRBJ1-4; a weak D match, TRBD1 (5 bases). The CDR3 has 15 amino acids. The V end was cut by 0 bases, the J end by 4 bases, with 9 bases between. CDR1 is MGHRA, CDR2 YSYEKL, per germline. The CDR3 DNA is TGCGCCAGCAGCCAAGATGCACAGGTTAATGAAAAACTGTTTTTT. It specifies CASSQDAQVNEKLFF.

J is TRBJ1-1 and V is TRBV5-1; maybe TRBD1 (5 bases). The CDR3 is 14 amino acids. Germline-derived CDR1 and CDR2 are SGHRS and YFSETQ. The V end was cut by 4 bases, the J end by 3 bases, with 13 bases between. CDR3 protein: CASSGGGVDTEAFF. The CDR3 DNA is TGCGCCAGCAGCGGGGGAGGGGTCGACACTGAAGCTTTCTTT.

The chain uses TRBV7-8 and TRBJ1-5, with 7 positions matching TRBD1. The CDR3 has 16 amino acids. Germline loops: CDR1 SGHVS, CDR2 FQNEAQ. V shed 4 bases and J 0 bases; nucleotides not matched to a gene: 6. The CDR3 here is CASSYEQGYSNQPQHF. The CDR3 DNA follows: TGTGCCAGCAGCTACGAACAGGGGTATAGCAATCAGCCCCAGCATTTT.

The chain couples TRBV6-5 to TRBJ1-2; 8 nucleotides agree with TRBD1. The CDR3 covers 14 residues. V gave up 0 bases and J gave up 6 bases; unmatched junction bases: 3. Germline CDR1 MNHEY, CDR2 SVGAGI. The CDR3 sequence is CASSYSDRDNGYTF. CDR3 nucleotides: TGTGCCAGCAGTTACTCGGACAGGGATAATGGCTACACCTTC.

The CDR3 loop reads CASMWGGRAFF. The DNA for the CDR3 is TGTGCCAGCATGTGGGGGGGACGAGCTTTCTTT. The chain has TRBV28 and TRBJ1-1; the D gene is possibly TRBD1 (5 bases). Germline values: CDR1 MDHEN, CDR2 SYDVKM. The CDR3 is 11 amino acids. The ends were cut back, 7 bases at V and 10 bases at J, with 13 bases in the middle. Variable domain in full (rest from reference TRBV28 and TRBJ1-1): DVKVTQSSRYLVKRTGEKVFLECVQDMDHENMFWYRQDPGLGLRLIYFSYDVKMKEKGDIPEGYSVSREKKERFSLILESASTNQTSMYLCASMWGGRAFFGQGTRLTVV.

This clone is a singleton in its sample. The rearrangement links TRBV4-3 to TRBJ1-4, with D perhaps matching TRBD1 (5 bases). The germline CDR1 and CDR2 sequences are LGHNA and YSLEER. V was pared by 4 bases and J by 2 bases, with 14 bases between. The CDR3 covers 16 residues. CDR3: CASSRGTDFTNEKLFF. The CDR3 DNA follows: TGCGCCAGCAGCCGCGGGACGGATTTTACTAATGAAAAACTGTTTTTT.

This chain links TRBV19 with TRBJ2-7; the match to TRBD1 covers 11 bases. This CDR3 comprises 14 residues. Germline CDR1 reads LNHDA; CDR2 reads SQIVND (reference sequence). V lost 6 bases to trimming and J lost 4 bases; unmatched junction nucleotides: 5. The CDR3 here is CASSGGTGGYEQYF. The CDR3 nucleotides read TGTGCCAGTAGCGGAGGGACAGGGGGATACGAGCAGTACTTC.

This chain uses TRBV28 with TRBJ1-2, with D possibly TRBD1 on 5 matching bases. V lost 5 bases, J lost 0 bases, and 16 bases lay in between. The germline V gene has CDR1 MDHEN and CDR2 SYDVKM. The CDR3 contains 16 residues. DNA of the CDR3: TGTGCCAGCAGTCGCCTGGTGGGGGGAGCTAACTATGGCTACACCTTC. As protein: CASSRLVGGANYGYTF.

This rearrangement joins TRBV7-9 to TRBJ1-2; 10 bases match TRBD1. CDR3 length: 15 residues. Germline loops: CDR1 SEHNR, CDR2 FQNEAQ (reference sequence). Trimming took 5 bases from V and 7 from J; bases not matched to a gene: 10. The CDR3 sequence is CASSTGTGEVIGYTF. CDR3 in DNA: TGTGCCAGCAGCACGGGGACAGGGGAAGTTATTGGCTACACCTTC.

V usage is TRBV19 and J usage is TRBJ1-5; D possibly corresponds to TRBD1 (6 bases). The germline V gene has CDR1 LNHDA and CDR2 SQIVND (reference sequence). Between the trimmed V and J ends, which lost 4 bases and 3 bases, there was a span of 10 bases. The CDR3 runs to 14 residues. CDR3 residues: CASSSGQLNQPQHF. In DNA form, the CDR3 reads TGTGCCAGTAGTAGTGGACAGCTCAATCAGCCCCAGCATTTT. Full variable domain (remainder filled in from reference TRBV19 and TRBJ1-5): DGGITQSPKYLFRKEGQNVTLSCEQNLNHDAMYWYRQDPGQGLRLIYYSQIVNDFQKGDIAEGYSVSREKKESFPLTVTSAQKNPTAFYLCASSSGQLNQPQHFGDGTRLSIL.

The rearrangement links TRBV6-5 to TRBJ2-5; 12 nucleotides line up with TRBD2. In germline, CDR1 is MNHEY, CDR2 SVGAGI. The CDR3 covers 15 residues. J was trimmed by 5 bases and V by 8 bases; bases with no gene match: 9. The CDR3 spells CASGASGGAMETQYF. The CDR3 DNA sequence: TGTGCCAGCGGAGCTAGCGGGGGGGCTATGGAGACCCAGTACTTC.

The V gene is TRBV7-3, the J gene TRBJ2-1, with TRBD2 identical over 7 bases. V shed 3 bases, J shed 5 bases, and the junction held 1 base outside the gene matches. The CDR3 has 13 residues. Germline loops: CDR1 SGHTA, CDR2 FQGTGA. The CDR3 DNA sequence: TGTGCCAGCAGCTTTACTAGCGACAATGAGCAGTTCTTC. Protein product: CASSFTSDNEQFF.

The rearrangement uses TRBV18 and TRBJ1-5; no clear D gene. The CDR3 sequence is 14 residues long. The germline V gene has CDR1 KGHSH and CDR2 LQKENI. Trimming took off 3 bases at V and 4 bases at J, with 10 bases between the two ends. The CDR3 protein is CASSPPGGNQPQHF. The CDR3 DNA sequence: TGTGCCAGCTCACCCCCCGGCGGTAATCAGCCCCAGCATTTT. Full variable domain (remainder filled in from reference TRBV18 and TRBJ1-5): NAGVMQNPRHLVRRRGQEARLRCSPMKGHSHVYWYRQLPEEGLKFMVYLQKENIIDESGMPKERFSAEFPKEGPSILRIQQVVRGDSAAYFCASSPPGGNQPQHFGDGTRLSIL.

This chain uses TRBV10-2 with TRBJ2-7; D not certain. Germline loops: CDR1 WSHSY, CDR2 SAAADI. The CDR3 is 11 amino acids. With 9 bases removed from V and 6 bases from J, the gap between germline ends came to 12 bases. The CDR3 sequence is CASSEAREQYF. CDR3 nucleotide sequence: TGCGCCAGTTCCGAGGCGCGCGAGCAGTACTTC.

The CDR3 DNA sequence: TGTGCCAGCAGCGAGGCCCCAGGGTCTGGCTATGGCTACACCTTC. Translating it yields CASSEAPGSGYGYTF. The chain uses TRBV9 and TRBJ1-2; tentative D call: TRBD1 (5 bases). CDR1 and CDR2 from the germline V gene are SGDLS and YYNGEE. CDR3 length equals 15 residues. V was shortened by 3 bases and J by 4 bases, with 16 bases between the two germline ends.

This chain connects TRBV7-9 to TRBJ1-2; maybe TRBD1 (6 bases). CDR3 length equals 16 residues. CDR1 is SEHNR and CDR2 is FQNEAQ in the germline V gene (reference sequence). Trimming removed 5 bases from V and 4 bases from J, with 20 bases in between. CDR3 residues: CASSLGTTGMIYGYTF. The CDR3 bases are TGTGCCAGCAGCCTGGGGACAACAGGAATGATCTATGGCTACACCTTC. Filled out from reference TRBV7-9 and TRBJ1-2, the complete variable domain reads DTGVSQNPRHKITKRGQNVTFRCDPISEHNRLYWYRQTLGQGPEFLTYFQNEAQLEKSRLLSDRFSAERPKGSFSTLEIQRTEQGDSAMYLCASSLGTTGMIYGYTFGSGTRLTVV.

The V call is TRBV24-1, the J call TRBJ1-2, with 8 bases matching TRBD1. The germline gives CDR1 KGHDR, CDR2 SFDVKD. V shed 8 bases and J 2 bases; nucleotides not matched to a gene: 9. The CDR3 spans 15 residues. The CDR3 spells CATIPWTGRNYGYTF. Here the CDR3 DNA reads TGTGCCACCATTCCGTGGACAGGGCGGAACTATGGCTACACCTTC.

The chain links TRBV18 to TRBJ1-1; D perhaps matches TRBD1 (6 bases). Trimming took 3 bases from V and 5 from J, leaving 16 bases between them. CDR1 and CDR2 from the germline V gene are KGHSH and LQKENI. CDR3 length: 15 residues. As DNA, the CDR3 is TGTGCCAGCTCACCCGAAGGACAGCGAGTAACTGAAGCTTTCTTT. It codes for CASSPEGQRVTEAFF.

The J gene is TRBJ2-5, the V gene TRBV5-1, with 8 bases lining up with TRBD2. V lost 2 bases to trimming and J lost 5 bases; unmatched junction nucleotides: 8. Germline CDR1 and CDR2: SGHRS and YFSETQ. This CDR3 spans 15 amino acids. The CDR3 sequence is CASSFRSGSGETQYF. CDR3 coding DNA: TGCGCCAGCAGCTTCCGGAGCGGGAGTGGGGAGACCCAGTACTTC. The whole variable domain, remainder taken from reference TRBV5-1 and TRBJ2-5, is KAGVTQTPRYLIKTRGQQVTLSCSPISGHRSVSWYQQTPGQGLQFLFEYFSETQRNKGNFPGRFSGRQFSNSRSEMNVSTLELGDSALYLCASSFRSGSGETQYFGPGTRLLVL.

This chain uses TRBV5-4 with TRBJ2-7, with TRBD1 matching 7 bases. V dropped 6 bases and J dropped 3; count of bases not matched to a gene: 6. Germline V gives CDR1 SGHNT, CDR2 YYREEE (reference sequence). There are 13 residues in the CDR3. CDR3 bases: TGTGCCAGCACCACCTCAGGGGGCTACGAGCAGTACTTC. Amino acid sequence: CASTTSGGYEQYF.

This chain links TRBV14 with TRBJ1-2, with TRBD1 identical over 10 bases. Per the germline V gene, CDR1 is SGHDN and CDR2 is FVKESK. Trimming took 4 bases from V and 4 from J; bases not matched to a gene: 6. The CDR3 loop spans 15 amino acids. CDR3 nucleotides: TGTGCCAGCAGCCCTCCCGGGACAGGGGTCTATGGCTACACCTTC. This encodes CASSPPGTGVYGYTF.